The next 10 T cell receptor beta chains were all read from a single sample in a study of cytomegalovirus exposure and HLA in healthy donors. PCR was performed using 60 Vbeta and 13 Jbeta primers. The protocol was immunoSEQ multiplex PCR, while the TCRdb copy is restricted to in-frame clones and leaves out a portion. Found here are about 120,000 clones, roughly three fifths of them singletons; the top ten hold roughly 8.6%. Sequencing was performed on PBMCs. The origin of the receptors is a woman aged 40-49 years in good health and CMV-seropositive.

CDR3 sequence: CASSIQGAQETQYF. In DNA, the CDR3 is TGTGCCAGCAGCATACAGGGGGCCCAGGAGACCCAGTACTTC. This chain connects TRBV9 to TRBJ2-5; 9 bases agree with TRBD1. CDR3 length equals 14 residues. The germline V gene has CDR1 SGDLS and CDR2 YYNGEE. With V trimmed by 4 bases and J by 5 bases, 6 bases remained unmatched.

This chain uses TRBV11-2 with TRBJ2-7, with 12 nucleotides matching TRBD2. Germline lookup yields CDR1 SGHAT and CDR2 FQNNGV. CDR3 length: 16 residues. V shed 4 bases and J 9 bases; nucleotides not matched to a gene: 13. CDR3 bases: TGTGCCAGCAGCTCCGGACTAGCGGGGTACCTACGAGGGCAGTACTTC. It encodes CASSSGLAGYLRGQYF.

The chain carries TRBV30 and TRBJ2-7; D might be TRBD1 (6 bases). CDR1 is GTSNPN, CDR2 SVGIG, per germline (reference sequence). Trimming left V 1 base short and J 3 bases short, with 13 bases between. The CDR3 length is 14 residues. The CDR3, as DNA: TGTGCCTGGAGTGGGACAGCCCAGAACTACGAGCAGTACTTC. Its translation is CAWSGTAQNYEQYF. Based on the CDR3 plus reference TRBV30 and TRBJ2-7, the full variable domain is SQTIHQWPATLVQPVGSPLSLECTVEGTSNPNLYWYRQAAGRGLQLLFYSVGIGQISSEVPQNLSASRPQDRQFILSSKKLLLSDSGFYLCAWSGTAQNYEQYFGPGTRLTVT.

The chain employs TRBV5-1 and TRBJ2-2; a possible D gene is TRBD1 (5 bases). This CDR3 has 16 amino acids. The V gene's germline CDR1 is SGHRS and CDR2 YFSETQ. The V end was cut by 0 bases, the J end by 0 bases, with 9 bases between. The CDR3 region is CASSLEVQANTGELFF. CDR3 sequence (DNA): TGCGCCAGCAGCTTGGAGGTACAGGCGAACACCGGGGAGCTGTTTTTT.

CDR3 DNA: TGCGCCAGCGCATATCTTAGGGGGGGCGGAGAGACCCAGTACTTC. It encodes CASAYLRGGGETQYF. The V gene is TRBV5-1, the J gene TRBJ2-5, with D maybe TRBD2 (7 bases). This CDR3 comprises 15 residues. The germline CDR1 and CDR2 sequences are SGHRS and YFSETQ. V was shortened by 7 bases and J by 4 bases, with 20 bases between the two germline ends. Filled out from reference TRBV5-1 and TRBJ2-5, the complete variable domain reads KAGVTQTPRYLIKTRGQQVTLSCSPISGHRSVSWYQQTPGQGLQFLFEYFSETQRNKGNFPGRFSGRQFSNSRSEMNVSTLELGDSALYLCASAYLRGGGETQYFGPGTRLLVL.

The J gene is TRBJ1-6, the V gene TRBV4-1; D is unclear. Germline V gene sequence: CDR1 MGHRA, CDR2 YSYEKL. Trimming removed 0 bases from V and 7 bases from J, with 7 bases in between. There are 14 residues in the CDR3. CDR3 loop: CASSQERGNSPLHF. The CDR3, as DNA: TGCGCCAGCAGCCAAGAACGGGGAAATTCACCCCTCCACTTT.

V usage is TRBV7-9 and J usage is TRBJ2-7; TRBD2 is a possible D gene (6 bases). The CDR3 totals 16 residues. The V end lost 5 bases, the J end lost 0 bases, and 17 bases lay between the germline ends. Germline V gene data show CDR1 as SEHNR and CDR2 as FQNEAQ (reference sequence). The CDR3 is CASSPPARESSYEQYF. CDR3 sequence (DNA): TGTGCCAGCAGCCCCCCAGCCCGGGAGTCCTCCTACGAGCAGTACTTC.

As for this clone: This specimen includes other DNA sequences encoding the same CDR3. The V gene is TRBV13, the J gene TRBJ2-1; a possible D gene is TRBD2 (5 bases). Trimming stripped 5 bases from V and 4 bases from J, with 9 bases between. The CDR3 covers 13 residues. Germline V gene sequence: CDR1 PRHDT, CDR2 FYEKMQ (reference sequence). The CDR3 DNA reads TGTGCCAGCAGCCCCACGGGGTACAATGAGCAGTTCTTC. Translating gives CASSPTGYNEQFF.

This sequence joins TRBV7-6 and TRBJ2-2; no clear D gene. Trimming shortened V by 2 bases and J by 6 bases, and 10 bases separated the two germline ends. CDR3 length equals 14 residues. Germline CDR1 reads SGHVS; CDR2 reads FNYEAQ. This CDR3 reads CASSLITGPGELFF. The DNA for the CDR3 is TGTGCCAGCAGCTTAATTACGGGTCCCGGGGAGCTGTTTTTT.

This clone was seen only a few times. The chain combines TRBV6-4 with TRBJ2-2, with D possibly TRBD1 on 6 matching bases. The CDR3 length is 13 residues. V lost 4 bases to trimming and J lost 3 bases, with 6 bases between them. Germline V gene lookup returns CDR1 MRHNA and CDR2 SNTAGT. The CDR3 nucleotides are TGTGCCAGCAGTGCAGGGGACACCGGGGAGCTGTTTTTT. Amino acid sequence: CASSAGDTGELFF.